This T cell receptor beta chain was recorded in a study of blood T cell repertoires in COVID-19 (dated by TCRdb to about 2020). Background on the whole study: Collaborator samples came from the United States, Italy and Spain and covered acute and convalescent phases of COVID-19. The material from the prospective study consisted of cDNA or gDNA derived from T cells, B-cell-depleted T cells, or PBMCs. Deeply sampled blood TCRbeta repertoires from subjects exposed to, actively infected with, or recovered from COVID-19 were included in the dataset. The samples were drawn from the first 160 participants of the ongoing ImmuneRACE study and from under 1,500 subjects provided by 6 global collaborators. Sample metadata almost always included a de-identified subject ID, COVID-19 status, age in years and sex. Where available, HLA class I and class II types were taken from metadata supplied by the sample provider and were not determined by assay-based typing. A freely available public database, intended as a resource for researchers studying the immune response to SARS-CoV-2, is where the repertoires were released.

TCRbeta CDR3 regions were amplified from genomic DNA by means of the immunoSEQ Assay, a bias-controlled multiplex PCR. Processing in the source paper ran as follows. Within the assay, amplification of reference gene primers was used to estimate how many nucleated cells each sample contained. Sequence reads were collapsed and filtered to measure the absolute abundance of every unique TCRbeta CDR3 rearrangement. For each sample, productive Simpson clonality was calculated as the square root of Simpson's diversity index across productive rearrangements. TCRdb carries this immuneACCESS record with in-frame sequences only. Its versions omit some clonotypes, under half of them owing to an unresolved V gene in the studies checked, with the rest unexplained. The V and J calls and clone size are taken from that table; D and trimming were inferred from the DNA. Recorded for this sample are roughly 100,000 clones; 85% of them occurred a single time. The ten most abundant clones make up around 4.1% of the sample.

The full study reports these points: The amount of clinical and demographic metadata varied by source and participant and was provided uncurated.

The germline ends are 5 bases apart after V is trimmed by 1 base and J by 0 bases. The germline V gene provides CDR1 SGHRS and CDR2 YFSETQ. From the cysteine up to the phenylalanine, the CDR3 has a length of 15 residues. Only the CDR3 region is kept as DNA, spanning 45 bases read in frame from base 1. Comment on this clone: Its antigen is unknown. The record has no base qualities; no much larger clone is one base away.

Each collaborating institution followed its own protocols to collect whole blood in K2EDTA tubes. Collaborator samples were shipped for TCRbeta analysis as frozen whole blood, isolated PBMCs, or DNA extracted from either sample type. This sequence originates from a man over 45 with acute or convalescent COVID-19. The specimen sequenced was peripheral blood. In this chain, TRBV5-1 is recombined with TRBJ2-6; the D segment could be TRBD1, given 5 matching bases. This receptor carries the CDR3 CASSLRGSGANVLTF. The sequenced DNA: TGCGCCAGCAGCTTGAGGGGCTCTGGGGCCAACGTCCTGACTTTC.